Sequencing of this T cell receptor (beta chain) was carried out in a study of cytomegalovirus exposure and HLA in healthy donors. Looked up from germline, CDR1 is SGHTA and CDR2 is FQGNSA. V shed 5 bases and J shed 9 bases, with 17 bases lying between them. The CDR3 contains 13 residues. On this clone itself: Antigen specificity is unknown.

60 Vbeta and 13 Jbeta primers were used in PCR. The method was immunoSEQ multiplex PCR; TCRdb's version includes in-frame clones alone and lacks a portion of them. Among about 160,000 clones listed, roughly 80% were seen once. Broader study findings: Most TCR sequences were seen very rarely across donors, but some public TCRs occurred in many.

Source material: PBMCs. The chain joins TRBV7-2 to TRBJ2-7, with D perhaps TRBD2 (7 bases). This clonotype was obtained from a male donor in good health and CMV-seropositive. CDR3: CASSQGRGFGQYF. For the CDR3, the DNA is TGTGCCAGCAGCCAGGGGAGGGGATTTGGGCAGTACTTC.